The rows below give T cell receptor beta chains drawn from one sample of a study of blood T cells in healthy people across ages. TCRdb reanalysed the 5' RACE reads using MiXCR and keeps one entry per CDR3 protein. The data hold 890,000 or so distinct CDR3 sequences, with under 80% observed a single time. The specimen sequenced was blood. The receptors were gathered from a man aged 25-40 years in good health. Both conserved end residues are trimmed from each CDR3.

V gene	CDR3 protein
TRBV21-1	ASSKDPEEDYSNQPQH
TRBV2	ASSVRPGENIQY
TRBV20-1	SARGAGVRDTQY
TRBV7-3	ASSLYGGPTTGELF
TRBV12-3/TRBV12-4	ASSSIGGYEQY
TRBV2	ASSERPGDQPQH
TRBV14	ASSHGTSQY
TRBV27	ASSFLGTGSYEQY
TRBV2	ASRDGAKNIQY
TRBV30	AKKGVNTEAF
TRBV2	ASRTGMTYNEQF
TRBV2	ASSEVIYEQY
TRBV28	ASSSPGIGEKLF
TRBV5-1	ASSLGTLPNNEQF
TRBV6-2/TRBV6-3	ASSIDGTGLGDEQY
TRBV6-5	ASSSTQGIGEKLF
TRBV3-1	ASSRPGQGAGADVLT
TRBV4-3	ASSGNRGGGEKLF
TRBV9	ASSVGQGSYGYT
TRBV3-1	ASSQNPGHFYEQY
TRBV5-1	ASGGRTQETQY
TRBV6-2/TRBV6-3	ASSNTGLAGVPRWTQY
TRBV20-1	SAGPGTISYEQY
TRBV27	ASTRRTSTNEKLF
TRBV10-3	AARGTGGLAETQY
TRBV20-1	SARETAPVLIEKLF
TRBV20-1	SARDYGPTVRAGYT
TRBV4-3	ANSQEAPRPGGEQF
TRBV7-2	ASSLARTSGVPETQY
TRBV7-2	ASSLRPGQSVETQY
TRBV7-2	ASSLVLETQY
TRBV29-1	SVAGGWAEAF
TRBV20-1	SARPGLAGGYTDTQY
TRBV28	ASSFAGSSYYEQY